The TCR beta chain described here comes from a study of blood T cells in healthy people across ages. Germline V gene lookup returns CDR1 KGHSH and CDR2 LQKENI. The CDR3 runs to 15 residues. Trimming removed 6 bases from V and 3 bases from J, with 18 bases in between. Together with a sample-barcoded 5' primer, a J-beta primer mix was included in a second PCR lasting roughly 6 to 12 cycles. TCRdb re-analysed the 5' RACE reads in MiXCR, keeping a single row per CDR3 protein. The sample has under 1,000,000 distinct CDR3 sequences, under 40% seen once; the top ten hold over 10%. This receptor was identified in a man between 18 and 29 years old in good health. This sequence joins TRBV18 and TRBJ2-7; tentative D call: TRBD2 (6 bases). The sequenced material came from blood. In DNA form, the CDR3 reads TGTGCCAGCTCTAACCCTGGGAGGTCGTTCTACGAGCAGTACTTC. Amino acid sequence: CASSNPGRSFYEQYF.